This T cell receptor beta chain was observed in a study of cytomegalovirus exposure and HLA in healthy donors. Concerning this clone itself: Its antigen is undetermined.

Notes on the study in general: The listing of 150 or so TCR beta chains classed them as cytomegalovirus-associated. In a later analysis, an Asian-associated ancestry cluster reportedly showed fewer N-insertions than the approximately 700-donor mean.

PCR employed 60 Vbeta and 13 Jbeta primers. Repertoires were generated with immunoSEQ multiplex PCR, while TCRdb's copy carries only in-frame clones and drops some. Altogether more than 90,000 clones are present, around 64% being singletons, with the ten largest covering around 9%. At collection, donors were nominally healthy, but unrecorded immune exposures were probable. Germline assignment: CDR1 SNHLY and CDR2 FYNNEI. The V and J ends lost 4 bases and 2 bases respectively, with 9 bases between them. The CDR3 totals 14 residues. Sequencing was carried out using PBMCs. The sequence was obtained from a man younger than 40 in good health and CMV-seropositive. The chain is built from TRBV2 and TRBJ1-5; D call uncertain. The CDR3 sequence is CASSGHLRNQPQHF. For the CDR3, the DNA is TGTGCCAGCAGTGGACACCTTCGCAATCAGCCCCAGCATTTT.